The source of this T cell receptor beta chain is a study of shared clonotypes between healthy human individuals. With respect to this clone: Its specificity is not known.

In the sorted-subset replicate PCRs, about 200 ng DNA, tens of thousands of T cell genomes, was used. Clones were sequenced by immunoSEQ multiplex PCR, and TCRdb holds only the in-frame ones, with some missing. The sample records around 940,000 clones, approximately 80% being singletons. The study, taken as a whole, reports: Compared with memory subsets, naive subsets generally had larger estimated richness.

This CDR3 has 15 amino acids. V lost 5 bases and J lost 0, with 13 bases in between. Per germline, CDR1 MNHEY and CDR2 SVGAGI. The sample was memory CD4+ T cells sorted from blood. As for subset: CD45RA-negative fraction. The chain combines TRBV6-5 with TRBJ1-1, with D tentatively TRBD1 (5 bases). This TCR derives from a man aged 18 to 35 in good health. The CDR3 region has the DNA TGTGCCAGCAGTCTACTCAGGGAGTTGAACACTGAAGCTTTCTTT. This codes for CASSLLRELNTEAFF.